This TCR beta chain was retrieved from a study of blood T cell repertoires in COVID-19. The wider study: Both acute and convalescent COVID-19 samples were obtained from the United States, Italy and Spain. T cells, B-cell-depleted T cells, or PBMCs supplied cDNA or gDNA.

In the source study's methods: Reference gene primers were amplified, and this amplification served to estimate nucleated cell counts. Measured with immunoSEQ multiplex PCR; TCRdb has only the in-frame clones, and not every one. V, J and clone size were drawn from that table, and D and trimming were deduced from the DNA. The sample carries under 75,000 clones, 75% to 90% recorded once. Germline-derived CDR1 and CDR2 are SGHAT and FQNNGV. CDR3 size: 17 residues. V lost 5 bases and J lost 0, with 18 bases in between. The chain recombines TRBV11-2 with TRBJ2-3, with D tentatively TRBD2 (7 bases). What was sequenced was peripheral blood. The TCR originated in a man in his fifties or sixties with active COVID-19. The CDR3, as DNA: TGTGCCAGCAGCGCCATCCGTCGGGGGGCTAGCACAGATACGCAGTATTTT. Translated, it gives CASSAIRRGASTDTQYF.